The 13 T cell receptor beta chains below all came from one sample that was sequenced in a study of cytomegalovirus exposure and HLA in healthy donors. 13 Jbeta primers and 60 Vbeta primers were used for the PCR. Sequencing was performed with immunoSEQ multiplex PCR; in TCRdb, only in-frame clones are kept and a portion is missing. This sample has some 150,000 clones, with 75% to 90% found just once. The sample taken for sequencing was PBMCs. These receptors were obtained from a female donor in good health and CMV-seronegative.

V and J are TRBV5-1 and TRBJ2-5; 10 bases line up with TRBD1. The length of the CDR3 is 18 residues. Germline CDR1 SGHRS, CDR2 YFSETQ. After removal of 4 bases from V and 5 bases from J, the junction contained 17 bases not matched to a gene. This chain's CDR3 is CASSPGGTGQGRFETQYF. The CDR3 DNA reads as TGCGCCAGCAGCCCCGGGGGTACGGGACAGGGGCGGTTCGAGACCCAGTACTTC.

J is TRBJ2-7 and V is TRBV7-6, with a weak D call TRBD2 (6 bases). Germline V gene data show CDR1 as SGHVS and CDR2 as FNYEAQ. This CDR3 has 14 residues. V was pared by 3 bases and J by 3 bases, with 12 bases between. DNA for the CDR3: TGTGCCAGCAGCTTCGATCAGGGAGGCTACGAGCAGTACTTC. Translated: CASSFDQGGYEQYF.

The chain recombines TRBV6-5 with TRBJ1-1, with D uncertain. Trimming cost V 3 bases and J 2 bases, with 13 bases left between them. There are 15 residues in the CDR3. Germline loops: CDR1 MNHEY, CDR2 SVGAGI. CDR3 in amino acids: CASSYTQAGNTEAFF. CDR3 coding DNA: TGTGCCAGCAGTTATACCCAGGCTGGCAACACTGAAGCTTTCTTT.

This clone was observed a handful of times. The V call is TRBV27, the J call TRBJ1-5; 8 nucleotides agree with TRBD1. This CDR3 has 15 residues. Unmatched junction bases numbered 8, after V lost 4 bases and J lost 6 bases. The V gene's germline CDR1 is MNHEY and CDR2 SMNVEV (reference sequence). As DNA, the CDR3 is TGTGCCAGCAGTTCCTCAACAGGGGGAGGTCAGCCCCAGCATTTT. Translated, it gives CASSSSTGGGQPQHF.

V gene TRBV18 combines with J gene TRBJ1-1; D gene unclear. The CDR3 totals 15 residues. Deletions cut 0 bases from V and 0 bases from J, with 8 bases between. CDR1 is KGHSH and CDR2 is LQKENI in the germline V gene. The CDR3, as DNA: TGTGCCAGCTCACCACCCGCGGTGATGAACACTGAAGCTTTCTTT. Its protein product is CASSPPAVMNTEAFF.

The genes are TRBV28 and TRBJ2-7; TRBD1 agrees at 8 bases. With V trimmed by 3 bases and J by 0 bases, 4 bases remained unmatched. Germline V lookup: CDR1 MDHEN, CDR2 SYDVKM. This CDR3 contains 15 residues. CDR3 sequence: CASSLRTGNSYEQYF. DNA for the CDR3: TGTGCCAGCAGTTTGAGGACAGGGAACTCCTACGAGCAGTACTTC.

As to this clone: The germline gene is not matched at one end of the junction; a read error may be the cause. The chain recombines TRBV6-6 with TRBJ1-5; TRBD1 agrees at 7 bases. Germline CDR1 reads MNHNY; CDR2 reads SVGAGI (reference sequence). The CDR3 loop spans 14 amino acids. The CDR3 reads CASSYSDRAQPLHF. The CDR3 DNA sequence: TGTGCCAGCAGTTACTCCGACAGGGCCCAGCCCCTGCATTTT.

The rearrangement joins TRBV4-2 to TRBJ1-5; D gene uncertain. The V gene lost 2 bases and the J gene lost 7 bases, with 15 bases spanning the gap. The V gene's germline CDR1 is LGHNA and CDR2 YNFKEQ. This CDR3 contains 15 residues. In nucleotides, the CDR3 is TGTGCCAGCAGCCAAAACCAGGCCGCCCCCCAGCCCCAGCATTTT. The encoded protein is CASSQNQAAPQPQHF.

The genes are TRBV27 and TRBJ1-1; D possibly corresponds to TRBD1 (6 bases). This CDR3 has 14 amino acids. The V end was cut by 6 bases, the J end by 4 bases, with 15 bases between. Germline lookup yields CDR1 MNHEY and CDR2 SMNVEV (reference sequence). This chain's CDR3 is CASRSGVLGTEAFF. In DNA, the CDR3 is TGTGCCAGCAGGTCAGGGGTTTTGGGCACTGAAGCTTTCTTT.

This clone was seen a handful of times. The chain has TRBV30 and TRBJ1-2, with 8 bases aligning to TRBD1. The CDR3 is 12 residues long. Germline assignment: CDR1 GTSNPN and CDR2 SVGIG (reference sequence). After removal of 2 bases from V and 11 bases from J, the junction contained 7 bases not matched to a gene. The CDR3 spells CAWSMDREVYTF. The CDR3 DNA reads TGTGCCTGGAGTATGGACAGGGAGGTATACACCTTC.

CDR3 loop: CASSPPGNGYTF. CDR3 sequence (DNA): TGTGCCAGCAGTCCCCCAGGGAATGGCTACACCTTC. The chain links TRBV28 to TRBJ1-2, with a tentative D call TRBD1 (5 bases). CDR1 and CDR2 (germline): MDHEN, SYDVKM. The CDR3 sequence is 12 residues long. The V end lost 5 bases, the J end lost 6 bases, and 10 bases lay between the germline ends.

The chain combines TRBV4-1 with TRBJ1-2; D remains unclear. Germline V gives CDR1 MGHRA, CDR2 YSYEKL. This CDR3 has 15 amino acids. V gave up 0 bases and J gave up 2 bases, with 10 bases separating them. The CDR3 bases are TGCGCCAGCAGCCAAGAGATGGTGGAGAACTATGGCTACACCTTC. This translates into CASSQEMVENYGYTF.

The chain couples TRBV4-1 to TRBJ2-7, with D maybe TRBD1 (5 bases). This CDR3 region has 16 residues. V shed 0 bases and J shed 4 bases, with 16 bases lying between them. CDR1 is MGHRA, CDR2 YSYEKL, per germline. This CDR3 is CASSQDQEQAIYEQYF. The CDR3 nucleotides read TGCGCCAGCAGCCAAGATCAGGAACAGGCTATTTACGAGCAGTACTTC.